This TCR beta chain was retrieved from a study of blood T cell repertoires in COVID-19 (dated by TCRdb to 2020 to 2022). Notes on the research overall: Samples from collaborators originated in the United States, Italy and Spain and spanned both the acute and convalescent phases of COVID-19. The material from the prospective study consisted of cDNA or gDNA derived from T cells, B-cell-depleted T cells, or PBMCs. The dataset comprised deeply sampled blood TCRbeta repertoires from subjects exposed to, actively infected with, or recovered from COVID-19. The repertoires were released in a freely available public database meant as a resource for research on the immune response to SARS-CoV-2. The samples were drawn from two sources: the first 160 participants of the ongoing ImmuneRACE study, and 950 to 1,500 subjects contributed by 6 global collaborators. Sample metadata almost always included a de-identified subject ID, COVID-19 status, age in years and sex. HLA class I and class II types, where available, came from metadata supplied by the sample provider rather than from assay-based typing.

One collaborating source in Seattle enrolled patients while the patients were actively infected and followed the patients over time throughout the course of disease. Whole blood was collected in K2EDTA tubes by collaborating institutions according to the institutions' own protocols. For TCRbeta analysis, collaborator samples were shipped as frozen whole blood, as isolated PBMCs, or as DNA extracted from either sample type. Concerning this clone: No antigen is known for it. No quality values exist for individual bases; no much larger clone is one base distant.

Including cysteine and phenylalanine, the CDR3 has 12 amino acids. The kept DNA is CDR3 alone, 36 bases in frame from the first base. The germline ends are 8 bases apart after V is trimmed by 4 bases and J by 4 bases. CDR1 and CDR2, per the germline V gene, are SQVTM and ANQGSEA. TCRbeta CDR3 regions were amplified from genomic DNA using the immunoSEQ Assay, a bias-controlled multiplex PCR. The paper's data handling went like this. The number of nucleated cells in each sample was estimated by amplification of reference gene primers within the assay. Sequence reads were collapsed and filtered to measure the absolute abundance of every unique TCRbeta CDR3 rearrangement. For each sample, productive Simpson clonality was calculated as the square root of Simpson's diversity index across productive rearrangements. TCRdb took this table from immuneACCESS and kept in-frame rearrangements with V and J called. Such tables lack part of the clones; where checked against another copy, unresolved V genes explain under half of the gap, and the rest is unexplained. Clone size and V and J calls were adopted from that table, with D and trimming inferred from the DNA. This sample has 150,000 to 250,000 clones in its table, and roughly 94% of those were observed once. In total, the top ten clones hold roughly 0.76% of the sample.

General findings and caveats noted by the study authors: Clinical and demographic metadata were provided uncurated, with the amount varying by source and participant.

The V and J genes are TRBV29-1 and TRBJ1-5, with no confident D gene call. The TCR comes from a man aged 25 to 45 with COVID-19, enrolled during active disease. The sequenced sample consisted of peripheral blood. The DNA sequence follows: TGCAGCGTTGGCGGTGGGAATCAGCCCCAGCATTTT. The translation is CSVGGGNQPQHF.